This entry concerns a single T cell receptor beta chain. The CDR3 runs 15 residues. Trimming took 0 bases from V and 5 from J, leaving 16 bases between them. Germline V gene lookup returns CDR1 DFQATT and CDR2 SNEGSKA (reference sequence). The sample comes from a study of CD8 T cells in Susac syndrome. Reverse transcription of about 0.5 to 1 ug RNA used random hexamers. The amplification used immunoSEQ multiplex PCR on TCR beta CDR3; it spanned 54 Vbeta and 13 Jbeta. TCRdb recomputed calls from the immunoSEQ multiplex PCR reads with MiXCR, one row per CDR3 protein. The table records more than 150,000 distinct CDR3 sequences, 90% to 95% of them present only once. Sequencing of TCR beta was performed on blood CD8+ T cells and on blood CD4+ T cells.

The chain uses TRBV20-1 and TRBJ2-5; D unresolved. The TCR sequence derives from a human donor with multiple sclerosis. Input material: CD8+ T cells from PBMCs. The CDR3 region is CSARDLAQLKETQYF. The CDR3 DNA reads TGCAGTGCTAGAGATCTGGCGCAGCTAAAGGAGACCCAGTACTTC.